This T cell receptor (beta chain) was obtained from a study of CD4 T cells in relation to SARS-CoV-2 and coronaviruses. Background on the study: ViraFEST: approximately ten-day antigen culture of PBMCs, then TCR beta CDR3 sequencing. The negative reference was HIV-1 Nef peptide pool or peptide-free culture. Overall study findings and caveats: Each donor contributed either pre-pandemic or post-infection samples, not both.

TCRdb keeps only in-frame clones here, not all; method: immunoSEQ multiplex PCR. The data show about 22,000 clones, around 72% seen once. Before the COVID-19 pandemic, during about 2010-2019, CD4+ T cells were taken from unexposed donors. The cells were cultured for about ten days before CD4+ T cells were isolated. As cell numbers allowed, unexposed-donor CD4+ T cells faced SARS-CoV-2 S/N and four cold-coronavirus spikes. A word on this clone: Its target is not known.

V dropped 4 bases and J dropped 5 bases, with 9 bases sitting between them. The CDR3 is 13 amino acids. From germline, CDR1 is LNHDA and CDR2 SQIVND (reference sequence). The clonotype was recovered from a human donor in good health. The source material was CD4+ T cells from PBMCs, cultured in vitro. The chain has TRBV19 and TRBJ2-1; D gene ambiguous. This CDR3 reads CASSRSVNNEQFF. CDR3 nucleotide sequence: TGTGCCAGTAGTAGGTCGGTAAACAATGAGCAGTTCTTC.